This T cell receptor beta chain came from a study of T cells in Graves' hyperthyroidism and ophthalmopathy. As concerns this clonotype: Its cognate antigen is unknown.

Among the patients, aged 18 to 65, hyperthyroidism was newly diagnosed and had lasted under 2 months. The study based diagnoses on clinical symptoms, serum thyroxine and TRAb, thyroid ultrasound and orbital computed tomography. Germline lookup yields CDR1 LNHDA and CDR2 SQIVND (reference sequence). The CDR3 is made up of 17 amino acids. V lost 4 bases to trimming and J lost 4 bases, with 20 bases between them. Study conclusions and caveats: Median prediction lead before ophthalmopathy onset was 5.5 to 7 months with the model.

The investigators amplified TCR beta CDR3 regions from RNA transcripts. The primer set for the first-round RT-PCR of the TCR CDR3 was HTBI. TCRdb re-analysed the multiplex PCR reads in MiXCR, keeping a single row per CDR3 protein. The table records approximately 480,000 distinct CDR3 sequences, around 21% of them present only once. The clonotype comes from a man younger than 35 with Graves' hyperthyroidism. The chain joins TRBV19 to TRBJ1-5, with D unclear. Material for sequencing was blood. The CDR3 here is CASSKAASEGFNQPQHF. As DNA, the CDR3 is TGTGCCAGTAGTAAGGCCGCAAGTGAGGGATTTAATCAGCCCCAGCATTTT.